Listed below are T cell receptor beta chains from one sample, sequenced in a study of identical twins. TCRdb itself ran the 5' RACE reads through MiXCR, one entry per CDR3 protein. In the table there are roughly 250,000 distinct CDR3 sequences, over 11% of which are singletons. Material for sequencing was memory (CD45RO+) T cells sorted from blood. Receptors were obtained from a woman aged 18-29 years in good health. The CDR3 runs from the conserved cysteine through the conserved F or W. The order of the fields is J gene, D gene, clone size, V gene, CDR3 DNA, CDR3 protein. A D gene is named only where the DNA matches it firmly. The size field is filled for only some rows; it gives once, few, many or a size class.

>TRBJ1-4|-|-|TRBV12-3/TRBV12-4
TGTGCCAGCAGATTTGGTGAAAAACTGTTTTTT
CASRFGEKLFF
>TRBJ2-5|-|few|TRBV2
TGTGCCAGCAGCCCTGCCGCGACCCAGTACTTC
CASSPAATQYF
>TRBJ2-7|TRBD2|few|TRBV6-1
TGTGCCAGCTGTCCGGGACTAGCGGGGGAGCAGTACTTC
CASCPGLAGEQYF
>TRBJ2-1|TRBD2|many|TRBV5-1
TGCGCCAGCAGCTTCCGAGCGGGGGGGTTTGGTGAGCAGTTCTTC
CASSFRAGGFGEQFF
>TRBJ2-1|TRBD2|many|TRBV12-3/TRBV12-4
TGTGCCAGCAGCCTAGCGGGGGCGGGAAACAATGAGCAGTTCTTC
CASSLAGAGNNEQFF
>TRBJ2-2|TRBD1|-|TRBV5-1
TGCGCCAGCAAGGGACAGGGGGCGACCGGGGAGCTGTTTTTT
CASKGQGATGELFF
>TRBJ2-1|TRBD2|-|TRBV7-2
TGTGCCAGCAGCTTCCGGGGAGGGAATGAGCAGTTCTTC
CASSFRGGNEQFF
>TRBJ1-1|-|-|TRBV14
TGTGCCAGCAGCCAAGATTTATGGGGGACTGAAGCTTTCTTT
CASSQDLWGTEAFF
>TRBJ1-1|-|-|TRBV3-1
TGTGCCAGCAGCCCGGCCATGAACACTGAAGCTTTCTTT
CASSPAMNTEAFF
>TRBJ2-3|TRBD2|few|TRBV29-1
TGCAGCGTTGAAGGTGGAGCGGGGGGCACAGATACGCAGTATTTT
CSVEGGAGGTDTQYF
>TRBJ2-3|TRBD2|few|TRBV28
TGTGCCAGCAGTCTGACGACTAGCGGGTATACGCAGTATTTT
CASSLTTSGYTQYF
>TRBJ1-1|-|many|TRBV5-1
TGCGCCAGCAGCTTGTTCTCCACGGGGGGCCTTACTGAAGCTTTCTTT
CASSLFSTGGLTEAFF
>TRBJ1-1|-|few|TRBV20-1
TGCAGTGCCGGGGGCCTCATGGGCACTGAAGCTTTCTTT
CSAGGLMGTEAFF
>TRBJ2-7|-|few|TRBV7-9
TGTGCCAGCAGCTTAGGCTTCGGCGAGCAGTACTTC
CASSLGFGEQYF
>TRBJ2-1|TRBD2|-|TRBV10-3
TGTGCCATCAGGGCCGGGGGTAGCGGGAGAAGTATGCAGTTCTTC
CAIRAGGSGRSMQFF
>TRBJ2-3|-|many|TRBV5-1
TGCGCCAGCAGCCCCAGCGTAGCCGCACCAGATACGCAGTATTTT
CASSPSVAAPDTQYF
>TRBJ2-1|-|many|TRBV6-2/TRBV6-3
TGTGCCAGCAGTCGTACCGGGGACTACAATGAGCAGTTCTTC
CASSRTGDYNEQFF
>TRBJ1-2|-|-|TRBV6-1
TGTGCCAGCGGGTCCTTAGGAATTAACTATGGCTACACCTTC
CASGSLGINYGYTF
>TRBJ1-2|-|many|TRBV10-3
TGTGCCATCAGTGGGGGCCCCGCCTATGGCTACACCTTC
CAISGGPAYGYTF
>TRBJ1-1|-|many|TRBV11-2
TGTGCCAGCAGCGCCAGTACTCAAACTGAAGCTTTCTTT
CASSASTQTEAFF